These 27 T cell receptor beta chains came from one sample sequenced in a study of sequential checkpoint blockade in melanoma. The data were produced by immunoSEQ multiplex PCR, yet TCRdb's version contains in-frame clones alone and is incomplete. Among 37,000 or so clones listed, under 35% were seen once. Treatment given: randomized to nivolumab then ipilimumab (arm A) or the reverse (arm B). The sample here was tumor tissue (inferred from file names), taken from a patient given nivolumab and ipilimumab in sequence. The receptors here all came from a human donor with melanoma.

The chain is built from TRBV5-1 and TRBJ2-7; 13 bases map to TRBD2. This CDR3 is 14 amino acids long. From germline, CDR1 is SGHRS and CDR2 YFSETQ. V shed 6 bases and J 6 bases; nucleotides not matched to a gene: 6. The CDR3 loop reads CASTLAGGLSEQYF. The CDR3 DNA is TGCGCCAGCACACTAGCGGGGGGGCTAAGCGAGCAGTACTTC.

This clone was seen ten or more times. V usage is TRBV11-3 and J usage is TRBJ2-6; D call uncertain. Germline values: CDR1 SGHNT, CDR2 YENEEA. V dropped 3 bases and J dropped 0 bases, with 3 bases sitting between them. CDR3 length: 14 amino acids. This CDR3 is CASSFASGANVLTF. The CDR3 coding sequence is TGTGCCAGCAGCTTTGCCTCTGGGGCCAACGTCCTGACTTTC.

The chain uses TRBV28 and TRBJ2-7; TRBD2 matches at 7 bases. This CDR3 has 15 amino acids. V was clipped by 3 bases and J by 0 bases; unmatched bases: 5. Germline CDR1 MDHEN, CDR2 SYDVKM. Written as DNA, the CDR3 is TGTGCCAGCAGTTTGCGGGGGACTGGCTCCTACGAGCAGTACTTC. Translating gives CASSLRGTGSYEQYF. Drawing the rest from reference TRBV28 and TRBJ2-7, the complete variable domain is DVKVTQSSRYLVKRTGEKVFLECVQDMDHENMFWYRQDPGLGLRLIYFSYDVKMKEKGDIPEGYSVSREKKERFSLILESASTNQTSMYLCASSLRGTGSYEQYFGPGTRLTVT.

Only a few counts were recorded for this clone. This chain links TRBV7-7 with TRBJ1-3; TRBD1 agrees at 7 bases. The germline V gene has CDR1 SSHAT and CDR2 FNYEAQ (reference sequence). This CDR3 region has 15 residues. J gave up 1 base and V 5 bases, and 5 bases lay outside the gene matches. This chain's CDR3 is CASSPTGASGNTIYF. The CDR3 DNA reads as TGTGCCAGCAGCCCAACAGGGGCTTCTGGAAACACCATATATTTT.

The J gene is TRBJ2-7, the V gene TRBV11-3; perhaps TRBD2 as D (6 bases). Germline V lookup: CDR1 SGHNT, CDR2 YENEEA. Trimming removed 5 bases from V and 3 bases from J, with 14 bases in between. The CDR3 is 14 residues long. Here the CDR3 reads CASSISGPIYEQYF. The CDR3 nucleotides read TGTGCCAGCAGCATTAGCGGCCCCATCTACGAGCAGTACTTC.

The V gene is TRBV28, the J gene TRBJ1-1; TRBD1 aligns across 8 bases. V shed 7 bases, J shed 6 bases, and the junction held 10 bases outside the gene matches. This CDR3 is built from 14 residues. The germline gives CDR1 MDHEN, CDR2 SYDVKM. The CDR3 DNA reads as TGTGCCAGCATTCCTACGGACAGGGTTTCTGAAGCTTTCTTT. Translating it yields CASIPTDRVSEAFF.

The chain couples TRBV7-6 to TRBJ2-2; D is possibly TRBD1 (5 bases). CDR3 length equals 15 residues. Germline loops: CDR1 SGHVS, CDR2 FNYEAQ. V shed 7 bases and J shed 0 bases, with 12 bases lying between them. The CDR3 region is CASTPDTANTGELFF. The CDR3 DNA is TGTGCCAGCACCCCGGACACAGCGAACACCGGGGAGCTGTTTTTT.

This clone turned up a few times. V and J are TRBV2 and TRBJ2-3; D gene ambiguous. The CDR3 contains 12 residues. The germline gives CDR1 SNHLY, CDR2 FYNNEI. The V end was cut by 7 bases, the J end by 1 base, with 6 bases between. The CDR3 loop reads CASNIRTDTQYF. The CDR3 coding sequence is TGTGCCAGCAACATACGCACAGATACGCAGTATTTT.

A few counts support this clone. The chain uses TRBV23-1 and TRBJ2-6; 9 bases are a match to TRBD1. TRBV23-1 is reported as an ORF; its role is uncertain. The CDR3 runs to 18 residues. The junction had 13 bases not matched to a gene; V was cut back by 8 bases and J by 2 bases. The CDR3 sequence is CASGSGQGRWTGANVLTF. The CDR3 DNA reads as TGCGCCAGCGGTTCTGGACAGGGGAGATGGACTGGGGCCAACGTCCTGACTTTC.

This clone was counted only a few times. One end of the junction varies from germline; a read error may be responsible. This rearrangement joins TRBV6-8 to TRBJ1-5; D might be TRBD1 (5 bases). CDR3 length: 14 residues. Germline loops: CDR1 MNHGY, CDR2 SAAAGT. This CDR3 is CAISAGPGNQPQHF. For the CDR3, the DNA is TGTGCCATCAGTGCAGGGCCTGGCAATCAGCCCCAGCATTTT.

The CDR3 protein is CASSVGGRDNSPLHF. The CDR3 coding sequence is TGTGCCAGCAGCGTAGGGGGAAGGGATAATTCACCCCTCCACTTT. The rearrangement links TRBV9 to TRBJ1-6; no reliable D call. Trimming stripped 0 bases from V and 5 bases from J, with 9 bases between. The CDR3 is 15 amino acids. Germline V gene sequence: CDR1 SGDLS, CDR2 YYNGEE.

This chain joins TRBV7-1 and TRBJ2-7; maybe TRBD1 (5 bases). TRBV7-1 is an open reading frame, and its role is uncertain. With 6 bases removed from V and 3 bases from J, the gap between germline ends came to 12 bases. The CDR3 length is 13 residues. The CDR3 DNA follows: TGTGCCAGCAGAACAGGTTCCTTCTACGAGCAGTACTTC. As protein: CASRTGSFYEQYF.

A few counts support this clone. The chain employs TRBV6-8 and TRBJ2-6, with D uncertain. The V gene's germline CDR1 is MNHGY and CDR2 SAAAGT. The CDR3 is 14 residues long. Trimming removed 10 bases from V and 4 bases from J, with 14 bases in between. The CDR3, as DNA: TGTGCCACAATGGGGATCTCGGGGGCCAACGTCCTGACTTTC. Translation: CATMGISGANVLTF.

The chain combines TRBV7-4 with TRBJ1-1; TRBD1 is a possible D gene (6 bases). This CDR3 region has 13 residues. Trimming cost V 8 bases and J 11 bases, with 21 bases left between them. The germline V gene encodes CDR1 SGHVT and CDR2 SQSDAQ. The DNA for the CDR3 is TGTGCCAGCCGCCTCGGGGGCTCAATGTGGGCTTTCTTT. Translated, it gives CASRLGGSMWAFF.

This clone has at least ten counts. At one end, the junction sequence differs from germline, possibly due to a read error. This chain links TRBV11-3 with TRBJ2-1; 11 bases fit TRBD2. Germline-derived CDR1 and CDR2 are SGHNT and YENEEA. CDR3 size: 15 residues. This CDR3 reads CASSTIAGGYSEQFF. In nucleotides, the CDR3 is TGTGCCAGCAGCACAATAGCGGGGGGGTACAGTGAGCAGTTCTTC.

The chain links TRBV6-7 to TRBJ2-5; TRBD2 is a possible D gene (5 bases). TRBV6-7 is assigned to the ORF class and has an uncertain function. This CDR3 has 14 amino acids. Deletions cut 0 bases from V and 3 bases from J, with 8 bases between. CDR3: CASSYSTSEETQYF. The CDR3 region has the DNA TGTGCCAGCAGTTACTCCACTAGTGAAGAGACCCAGTACTTC.

This clone showed up just a few times. The chain employs TRBV15 and TRBJ2-1; no firm D call. The CDR3 runs 16 residues. Germline-derived CDR1 and CDR2 are LNHNV and YYDKDF (reference sequence). V was pared by 0 bases and J by 2 bases, with 11 bases between. The CDR3 region has the DNA TGTGCCACCAGCAGAGATGGCCAGCTTACCTACAATGAGCAGTTCTTC. This gives the protein CATSRDGQLTYNEQFF.

This clone was seen many times. The chain is built from TRBV28 and TRBJ1-1; 10 bases fit TRBD1. Germline CDR1 MDHEN, CDR2 SYDVKM. The CDR3 consists of 13 residues. Trimming cost V 3 bases and J 6 bases; bases outside gene matches: 1. The CDR3 loop reads CASSLTGGPEAFF. The DNA of the CDR3 is TGTGCCAGCAGTTTGACAGGGGGCCCTGAAGCTTTCTTT.

The table lists this clone with a few counts. The J gene is TRBJ1-5, the V gene TRBV11-3; no firm D call. V was pared by 0 bases and J by 2 bases, with 11 bases between. This CDR3 has 16 residues. Germline V gives CDR1 SGHNT, CDR2 YENEEA. The CDR3 spells CASSLESRLRNQPQHF. The CDR3 DNA is TGTGCCAGCAGCTTAGAGTCCCGACTACGCAATCAGCCCCAGCATTTT.

The genes are TRBV5-1 and TRBJ1-3, with 10 bases lining up with TRBD1. Per the germline V gene, CDR1 is SGHRS and CDR2 is YFSETQ. The CDR3 consists of 15 residues. With 4 bases clipped from V and 4 bases from J, the junction kept 5 bases outside the gene matches. The CDR3 bases are TGCGCCAGCAGCGCCGGGACAGGGGTGGGAAACACCATATATTTT. The encoded protein is CASSAGTGVGNTIYF. The variable domain in full, with the rest retrieved from reference TRBV5-1 and TRBJ1-3, is KAGVTQTPRYLIKTRGQQVTLSCSPISGHRSVSWYQQTPGQGLQFLFEYFSETQRNKGNFPGRFSGRQFSNSRSEMNVSTLELGDSALYLCASSAGTGVGNTIYFGEGSWLTVV.

This clone was found a few times. This chain joins TRBV4-1 and TRBJ1-4; perhaps TRBD1 as D (5 bases). CDR3 length: 14 amino acids. Germline V gene sequence: CDR1 MGHRA, CDR2 YSYEKL. V was trimmed by 6 bases and J by 4 bases, leaving 12 bases between them. The CDR3 spells CASSRGAFNEKLFF. The DNA of the CDR3 is TGCGCCAGCAGTCGGGGCGCGTTTAATGAAAAACTGTTTTTT.

This clone has at least ten counts. The genes are TRBV6-8 and TRBJ1-2; 7 bases are a match to TRBD1. The length of the CDR3 is 16 residues. Germline V gene sequence: CDR1 MNHGY, CDR2 SAAAGT. V lost 5 bases, J lost 4 bases, and 13 bases stayed unmatched. Here the CDR3 reads CASSVTAQGGAYGYTF. CDR3 bases: TGTGCCAGCAGTGTTACCGCTCAGGGGGGAGCCTATGGCTACACCTTC.

V and J are TRBV11-3 and TRBJ1-6; no clear D. This CDR3 has 14 amino acids. CDR1 is SGHNT, CDR2 YENEEA, per germline. With 4 bases removed from V and 8 bases from J, the gap between germline ends came to 12 bases. The CDR3 region has the DNA TGTGCCAGCAGCTCGACATGGAATGATTCACCCCTCCACTTT. Translating gives CASSSTWNDSPLHF.

This clone showed up just a few times. CDR3: CASSQDGGRVGELFF. CDR3 in DNA: TGCGCCAGCAGCCAAGACGGCGGGAGGGTCGGGGAGCTGTTTTTT. The chain has TRBV4-1 and TRBJ2-2; 9 bases map to TRBD2. This CDR3 contains 15 residues. Germline V gene sequence: CDR1 MGHRA, CDR2 YSYEKL. The trim removed 0 bases at V and 7 bases at J, leaving 3 bases unmatched.

The V call is TRBV5-1, the J call TRBJ1-2; D remains ambiguous. From germline, CDR1 is SGHRS and CDR2 YFSETQ. Trimming cost V 0 bases and J 1 base, with 7 bases left between them. The CDR3 loop spans 14 amino acids. The CDR3 DNA follows: TGCGCCAGCAGCTTGGATGGGAATAACTATGGCTACACCTTC. It encodes CASSLDGNNYGYTF.

There are a few counts of this clone. The chain uses TRBV7-2 and TRBJ1-1, with D uncertain. The CDR3 consists of 13 residues. CDR1 and CDR2 from the germline V gene are SGHTA and FQGNSA. Trimming cost V 4 bases and J 5 bases, with 11 bases left between them. The CDR3 DNA is TGTGCCAGCAGCTCTACCCTGTTTACTGAAGCTTTCTTT. As protein: CASSSTLFTEAFF. The full variable domain, completed using reference TRBV7-2 and TRBJ1-1, is GAGVSQSPSNKVTEKGKDVELRCDPISGHTALYWYRQSLGQGLEFLIYFQGNSAPDKSGLPSDRFSAERTGGSVSTLTIQRTQQEDSAVYLCASSSTLFTEAFFGQGTRLTVV.

This sequence joins TRBV5-1 and TRBJ2-1; maybe TRBD1 (5 bases). Deletions cut 0 bases from V and 0 bases from J, with 7 bases between. Germline-derived CDR1 and CDR2 are SGHRS and YFSETQ. The CDR3 has 15 residues. The CDR3 sequence is CASSLGQSSYNEQFF. The CDR3 bases are TGCGCCAGCAGCTTGGGACAGAGCTCCTACAATGAGCAGTTCTTC.